Listed here are 6 T cell receptor beta chains from one sample, sequenced in a study of response to subunit inactivated influenza vaccine. TCRdb re-derived calls from the RT-PCR reads in MiXCR, one entry per CDR3 protein. The sample carries approximately 500,000 distinct CDR3 sequences, around 15% recorded once. The starting material was PBMCs from blood, obtained 12 days after vaccination. Receptor source: a middle-aged man who received an inactivated influenza vaccine.

This clonotype has a count of ten or more. The chain employs TRBV5-1 and TRBJ2-1, with D maybe TRBD1 (6 bases). The germline V gene has CDR1 SGHRS and CDR2 YFSETQ. The CDR3 has 15 residues. V shed 3 bases and J shed 0 bases, with 10 bases lying between them. The CDR3 is CASSYSGDSYNEQFF. The CDR3, as DNA: TGCGCCAGCAGCTACTCAGGGGACTCCTACAATGAGCAGTTCTTC.

The chain recombines TRBV2 with TRBJ2-2, with TRBD2 matching 12 bases. The CDR3 loop spans 16 amino acids. J gave up 3 bases and V 3 bases, and 2 bases lay outside the gene matches. Germline CDR1 is SNHLY and CDR2 is FYNNEI. In nucleotides, the CDR3 is TGTGCCAGCAGTGACACTAGCGGGAGGTACACCGGGGAGCTGTTTTTT. This gives the protein CASSDTSGRYTGELFF.

This clonotype has only one observation. The chain joins TRBV27 to TRBJ1-1; D remains ambiguous. The V end lost 0 bases, the J end lost 3 bases, and 11 bases lay between the germline ends. There are 15 residues in the CDR3. Germline V lookup: CDR1 MNHEY, CDR2 SMNVEV (reference sequence). This CDR3 reads CASSLSLKRDTEAFF. The CDR3 nucleotides are TGTGCCAGCAGTTTATCGCTTAAAAGGGACACTGAAGCTTTCTTT.

This clonotype was observed at least ten times. CDR3 nucleotide sequence: TGTGCCAGCAGACCCGGGACAGGGGGCGCGGGGAACACCGGGGAGCTGTTTTTT. Translated, it gives CASRPGTGGAGNTGELFF. The chain couples TRBV6-1 to TRBJ2-2; TRBD1 matches at 12 bases. CDR1 is MNHNS and CDR2 is SASEGT in the germline V gene. Trimming at V came to 6 bases and at J to 1 base, leaving 9 bases not matched to a gene. This CDR3 has 18 residues.

The CDR3 nucleotides read TGTGCCAGCACATATAGCAATCAGCCCCAGCATTTT. Translated: CASTYSNQPQHF. V is TRBV12-3 or TRBV12-4 and J is TRBJ1-5; D remains unclear. There are 12 residues in the CDR3. V shed 7 bases and J shed 0 bases, with 4 bases lying between them.

This clonotype was seen more than once but under ten times. The rearrangement joins TRBV20-1 to TRBJ2-3, with D possibly being TRBD1 (6 bases). With 4 bases removed from V and 1 base from J, the gap between germline ends came to 12 bases. The CDR3 has 14 amino acids. The germline V gene has CDR1 DFQATT and CDR2 SNEGSKA (reference sequence). The CDR3 region has the DNA TGCAGTGCTATACAGGGCAGGGGCACAGATACGCAGTATTTT. It encodes CSAIQGRGTDTQYF.